A single sample is the source of the 20 T cell receptor beta chains below, sequenced in a study of T cell changes during pregnancy in multiple sclerosis. This table comes from immunoSEQ multiplex PCR, and its TCRdb copy is limited to in-frame clones, with some not included. The sample has approximately 44,000 clones, around 93% seen once. Here the sequenced sample was CD4+ T cells from peripheral blood mononuclear cells, taken before pregnancy. These receptors originate from a female donor with multiple sclerosis, enrolled in a pregnancy study.

The chain recombines TRBV12-5 with TRBJ1-3; 7 nucleotides agree with TRBD1. The V gene's germline CDR1 is LGHNT and CDR2 FRNRAP. Germline trimming cut 0 bases from V and 2 bases from J; bases unmatched to any gene: 4. This CDR3 spans 16 amino acids. The CDR3 here is CASGLVLGQTGNTIYF. CDR3 bases: TGTGCTAGTGGTTTGGTACTGGGACAGACTGGAAACACCATATATTTT. The full variable domain, rest sourced from reference TRBV12-5 and TRBJ1-3, is DARVTQTPRHKVTEMGQEVTMRCQPILGHNTVFWYRQTMMQGLELLAYFRNRAPLDDSGMPKDRFSAEMPDATLATLKIQPSEPRDSAVYFCASGLVLGQTGNTIYFGEGSWLTVV.

The rearrangement joins TRBV9 to TRBJ2-2; 9 nucleotides agree with TRBD2. Germline V gives CDR1 SGDLS, CDR2 YYNGEE. Trimming at V came to 4 bases and at J to 3 bases, leaving 7 bases not matched to a gene. The CDR3 consists of 16 residues. The CDR3 loop reads CASSTSSGADTGELFF. As DNA, the CDR3 is TGTGCCAGCAGCACCTCTAGCGGGGCTGACACCGGGGAGCTGTTTTTT.

Written as DNA, the CDR3 is TGCGCCAGCAGCTTCGGACAGGGACGCACCGGGGAGCTGTTTTTT. Translating gives CASSFGQGRTGELFF. The rearrangement joins TRBV5-1 to TRBJ2-2; TRBD1 matches at 8 bases. Germline V lookup: CDR1 SGHRS, CDR2 YFSETQ. V gave up 2 bases and J gave up 4 bases; unmatched junction bases: 4. The CDR3 contains 15 residues.

The V call is TRBV30, the J call TRBJ2-7; D is uncertain. Trimming stripped 3 bases from V and 1 base from J, with 13 bases between. The CDR3 totals 14 residues. Germline lookup yields CDR1 GTSNPN and CDR2 SVGIG (reference sequence). CDR3 bases: TGTGCCTGGAGCGGTCGCAACAGATCCTACGAGCAGTACTTC. Translation: CAWSGRNRSYEQYF.

The rearrangement uses TRBV5-4 and TRBJ1-2, with a tentative D call TRBD1 (5 bases). V gave up 3 bases and J gave up 8 bases, with 20 bases separating them. The CDR3 runs 15 residues. Germline V gene data show CDR1 as SGHNT and CDR2 as YYREEE (reference sequence). CDR3 in DNA: TGTGCCAGCAGCTCTGCCCCCGGCGCCGGGGGAGGCTACACCTTC. Translated: CASSSAPGAGGGYTF.

The V and J genes are TRBV4-1 and TRBJ2-1, with D unresolved. V was trimmed by 3 bases and J by 0 bases, leaving 18 bases between them. CDR1 is MGHRA and CDR2 is YSYEKL in the germline V gene. The CDR3 length is 18 residues. The CDR3 coding sequence is TGCGCCAGCAGCCATCACCGAGGCCGGCAGAGCTCCTACAATGAGCAGTTCTTC. It encodes CASSHHRGRQSSYNEQFF.

This clone was counted once. The rearrangement uses TRBV7-3 and TRBJ1-1, with a tentative D call TRBD1 (5 bases). This CDR3 is 14 amino acids long. The germline V and J ends were trimmed by 3 bases and 0 bases, with 8 bases remaining between them. Germline V gene sequence: CDR1 SGHTA, CDR2 FQGTGA. CDR3 DNA sequence: TGTGCCAGCAGCTTTGGCAGGGTGAACACTGAAGCTTTCTTT. This sequence encodes CASSFGRVNTEAFF. Combining the CDR3 with reference TRBV7-3 and TRBJ1-1 gives the whole variable domain GAGVSQTPSNKVTEKGKYVELRCDPISGHTALYWYRQSLGQGPEFLIYFQGTGAADDSGLPNDRFFAVRPEGSVSTLKIQRTERGDSAVYLCASSFGRVNTEAFFGQGTRLTVV.

CDR3 bases: TGTGCCACCAGCAGTAGGAAGGGGGAGACAGTTACCTACGAGCAGTACTTC. Translated: CATSSRKGETVTYEQYF. This rearrangement joins TRBV15 to TRBJ2-7; TRBD1 might be the D (6 bases). Germline V lookup: CDR1 LNHNV, CDR2 YYDKDF (reference sequence). CDR3 size: 17 residues. V shed 3 bases and J shed 2 bases, with 20 bases lying between them.

J is TRBJ1-2 and V is TRBV4-3; 7 bases are shared with TRBD1. Germline V gene sequence: CDR1 LGHNA, CDR2 YSLEER. The J segment lost 7 bases and the V segment lost 2 bases, leaving 4 bases of the junction unmatched. The CDR3 is 13 residues long. CDR3 residues: CASSQTGVFGYTF. DNA for the CDR3: TGCGCCAGCAGCCAAACAGGGGTGTTTGGCTACACCTTC.

This chain connects TRBV25-1 to TRBJ1-6; D might be TRBD1 (5 bases). The CDR3 length is 11 residues. V was trimmed by 4 bases and J by 14 bases, leaving 9 bases between them. CDR1 and CDR2 from the germline V gene are MGHDK and SYGVNS. The CDR3 DNA reads TGTGCCAGCAGTGTAGGAGGGGCCCTCCACTTT. This translates into CASSVGGALHF.

The chain uses TRBV19 and TRBJ2-7; the match to TRBD2 covers 16 bases. Germline V lookup: CDR1 LNHDA, CDR2 SQIVND (reference sequence). V was clipped by 4 bases and J by 4 bases; unmatched bases: 7. This CDR3 comprises 17 residues. CDR3 region: CASSTGLAGGPDYEQYF. The CDR3 nucleotides read TGTGCCAGTAGTACGGGACTAGCGGGGGGGCCTGATTACGAGCAGTACTTC.

V and J are TRBV7-2 and TRBJ1-3, with TRBD1 as a possible D gene (6 bases). The germline V gene encodes CDR1 SGHTA and CDR2 FQGNSA. V shed 2 bases and J shed 4 bases, with 15 bases lying between them. The CDR3 covers 16 residues. The CDR3 loop reads CASSLSGGATGNTIYF. In nucleotides, the CDR3 is TGTGCCAGCAGCTTAAGTGGGGGGGCTACAGGAAACACCATATATTTT.

This sequence joins TRBV4-2 and TRBJ2-1; TRBD2 aligns across 12 bases. J gave up 7 bases and V 5 bases, and 9 bases lay outside the gene matches. The CDR3 sequence is 16 residues long. Germline CDR1 reads LGHNA; CDR2 reads YNFKEQ. CDR3 coding DNA: TGTGCCAGCAGCACGGGGCTAGCGGGGGGGGTTAATGAGCAGTTCTTC. Translation: CASSTGLAGGVNEQFF.

V and J are TRBV5-1 and TRBJ2-7; TRBD2 matches 12 bases. With 0 bases clipped from V and 6 bases from J, the junction kept 10 bases outside the gene matches. From germline, CDR1 is SGHRS and CDR2 YFSETQ. There are 17 residues in the CDR3. The CDR3 coding sequence is TGCGCCAGCAGCTTGGGACTAGCGGGGGCGGACTCGCCCGAGCAGTACTTC. Translating it yields CASSLGLAGADSPEQYF.

The chain links TRBV7-3 to TRBJ1-1; D gene ambiguous. V lost 3 bases and J lost 1, with 12 bases in between. CDR1 is SGHTA, CDR2 FQGTGA, per germline. The CDR3 contains 15 residues. CDR3 DNA sequence: TGTGCCAGCAGCTTCAGGAACAGTCCGAACACTGAAGCTTTCTTT. It specifies CASSFRNSPNTEAFF. The full variable domain, rest sourced from reference TRBV7-3 and TRBJ1-1, is GAGVSQTPSNKVTEKGKYVELRCDPISGHTALYWYRQSLGQGPEFLIYFQGTGAADDSGLPNDRFFAVRPEGSVSTLKIQRTERGDSAVYLCASSFRNSPNTEAFFGQGTRLTVV.

The V call is TRBV7-9, the J call TRBJ1-1; D is undetermined. Germline assignment: CDR1 SEHNR and CDR2 FQNEAQ (reference sequence). The CDR3 contains 17 residues. Trimming removed 1 base at V and 3 bases at J, with 18 bases between. In DNA form, the CDR3 reads TGTGCCAGCAGCTTAGAACTAGGGTTCGGGATGTACACTGAAGCTTTCTTT. Its protein product is CASSLELGFGMYTEAFF.

The chain has TRBV27 and TRBJ1-2; D might be TRBD1 (5 bases). The CDR3 loop spans 13 amino acids. V was cut by 6 bases and J by 8 bases, with 16 bases left in between. Per germline, CDR1 MNHEY and CDR2 SMNVEV (reference sequence). The CDR3 DNA is TGTGCCAGCAGCTCGGGCCAGGGTAAAGGCTACACCTTC. Protein product: CASSSGQGKGYTF.

V gene TRBV13 combines with J gene TRBJ2-1, with 9 positions matching TRBD2. V was clipped by 5 bases and J by 10 bases; unmatched bases: 12. CDR1 PRHDT and CDR2 FYEKMQ come from the germline V gene (reference sequence). This CDR3 spans 15 amino acids. Here the CDR3 reads CASSEVERGAREQFF. Written as DNA, the CDR3 is TGTGCCAGCAGCGAAGTGGAGCGGGGGGCCCGGGAGCAGTTCTTC.

This clone was recorded a few times. Other DNA variants within this sample encode the same CDR3. The V gene is TRBV4-2, the J gene TRBJ2-2; D uncertain. The CDR3 sequence is 14 residues long. Germline lookup yields CDR1 LGHNA and CDR2 YNFKEQ. V was cut by 3 bases and J by 1 base, with 6 bases left in between. CDR3 residues: CASSQGQNTGELFF. DNA for the CDR3: TGTGCCAGCAGCCAGGGCCAGAACACCGGGGAGCTGTTTTTT.

The genes are TRBV10-3 and TRBJ2-2; TRBD2 matches at 12 bases. The CDR3 runs to 16 residues. From germline, CDR1 is ENHRY and CDR2 SYGVKD. The V segment lost 10 bases and the J segment 3 bases; nucleotides outside the gene matches: 9. The CDR3 spells CATRTSGVGYTGELFF. The CDR3 DNA reads TGTGCCACCCGGACTAGCGGGGTCGGTTACACCGGGGAGCTGTTTTTT.